This is a list of T cell receptor beta chains from one sample in a study of T cells in Graves' hyperthyroidism and ophthalmopathy. TCRdb recomputed calls from the multiplex PCR reads with MiXCR, one row per CDR3 protein. The data contain some 400,000 distinct CDR3 sequences, roughly 13% of them singletons. Sequenced material: blood. All receptors come from a woman aged 55-75 years with Graves' hyperthyroidism. CDR3s include the opening cysteine and the closing phenylalanine or tryptophan. The D gene is left open where the match is weak. Clone sizes are given selectively: once, few, many, or a class where the clone is expanded.

d_call,clone_size,j_call,v_call,cdr3_nt,cdr3_aa
TRBD1,.,TRBJ2-2,TRBV6-5,TGTGCCAGCAGTTACTCCGGACAGGGGGCCGGCACCGGGGAGCTGTTTTTT,CASSYSGQGAGTGELFF
.,once,TRBJ2-6,TRBV3-1,TGTGCCAGCAGCCCAACACCTGGGGCCAACGTCCTGACTTTC,CASSPTPGANVLTF
TRBD2,few,TRBJ2-3,TRBV19,TGTGCCAGTAGTAGTTCTAGCGGGACCAGCACAGATACGCAGTATTTT,CASSSSSGTSTDTQYF
.,many,TRBJ1-2,TRBV18,TGTGCCAGCACCTACGGGTACGGCTACACCTTC,CASTYGYGYTF
TRBD1,many,TRBJ1-2,TRBV24-1,TGTGCCACCAGTGATTCCGGGGACAGAGGCTATGGCTACACCTTC,CATSDSGDRGYGYTF
.,.,TRBJ1-3,TRBV19,TGTGCCAGTAGCGAGGATGATTACTCTGGAAACACCATATATTTT,CASSEDDYSGNTIYF
.,many,TRBJ2-1,TRBV30,TGTGCCTGGAGTGTACGGACGGGGAGCTCCTACAATGAGCAGTTCTTC,CAWSVRTGSSYNEQFF
TRBD1,many,TRBJ1-1,TRBV20-1,TGCAGTGCCCGACTTCACAGGGGGCGGAACACTGAAGCTTTCTTT,CSARLHRGRNTEAFF
.,many,TRBJ2-7,TRBV15,TGTGCCACCAGCAGAGAATTCGGGAGACAATACGAGCAGTACTTC,CATSREFGRQYEQYF
.,few,TRBJ1-1,TRBV29-1,TGCAGCGTTGTACGGCAGAACACTGAAGCTTTCTTT,CSVVRQNTEAFF
.,.,TRBJ2-1,TRBV6-1,TGTGCCAGCGTCCAGGGAAGGGTCTACAATGAGCAGTTCTTC,CASVQGRVYNEQFF
TRBD2,many,TRBJ2-7,TRBV7-8,TGTGCCAGCAGCCTGTCCGGGACTAGTGTGTTTCACGAGCAGTACTTC,CASSLSGTSVFHEQYF
TRBD1,many,TRBJ1-1,TRBV6-2/TRBV6-3,TGTGCCAGCCATTTCGCAGGGGGAACTGAAGCTTTCTTT,CASHFAGGTEAFF
TRBD1,many,TRBJ1-3,TRBV20-1,TGCAGTGCTGAGGACAGGGCTGGAAACACCATATATTTT,CSAEDRAGNTIYF
TRBD2,many,TRBJ2-3,TRBV2,TGTGCCACCCGACTAGCGGGAACCCTTAGCACAGATACGCAGTATTTT,CATRLAGTLSTDTQYF
TRBD1,many,TRBJ2-7,TRBV4-1,TGCGCCAGCAGCCAAGCGGGACAGGGGGCTTACGAGCAGTACTTC,CASSQAGQGAYEQYF
TRBD2,.,TRBJ2-3,TRBV5-1,TGCGCCAGCAGCTTGTGGCGGGAGCGGGGCACAGATACGCAGTATTTT,CASSLWRERGTDTQYF
.,many,TRBJ2-5,TRBV12-3/TRBV12-4,TGTGCCAGCAGTTTTCCGTTGGGGACCCAGTACTTC,CASSFPLGTQYF
.,many,TRBJ2-5,TRBV20-1,TGCAGTGCTAGTCTTGGAGACGAGACCCAGTACTTC,CSASLGDETQYF
.,few,TRBJ2-7,TRBV20-1,TGCAGTGCTAGATCCGGACGGGACCCTTACGAGCAGTACTTC,CSARSGRDPYEQYF
.,.,TRBJ2-2,TRBV7-3,TGTGCCAGCAGTCGAGACGCCGGGGAGCTGTTTTTT,CASSRDAGELFF
.,few,TRBJ1-2,TRBV18,TGTGCCAGCTCACCGGAGGTTAGTCAAAACTATGGCTACACCTTC,CASSPEVSQNYGYTF
.,few,TRBJ2-5,TRBV5-1,TGCGCCAGCAGCTTGGAAAGTGGGGAGACCCAGTACTTC,CASSLESGETQYF
.,few,TRBJ1-2,TRBV19,TGTGCCAGTAGTATAGAGGGTGTTTATGGCTACACCTTC,CASSIEGVYGYTF
.,many,TRBJ2-7,TRBV13,TGTGCCAGCAGCTTATGGCAAGCCTACGAGCAGTACTTC,CASSLWQAYEQYF
TRBD1,many,TRBJ1-5,TRBV3-1,TGTGCCAGCAGCAAAACAGGGGGATCCCATCAGCCCCAGCATTTT,CASSKTGGSHQPQHF
.,.,TRBJ2-7,TRBV7-9,TGTGCCAGCTCACCACGGTGGGGGGGGCTCGAGCAGTACTTC,CASSPRWGGLEQYF
.,.,TRBJ2-3,TRBV19,TGTGCCAGTATGCCGGGAGTTTGGGCAGATACGCAGTATTTT,CASMPGVWADTQYF
.,.,TRBJ1-2,TRBV18,TGTGCCAGCTCACCCGATACGTCGACAGCTAACTATGGCTACACCTTC,CASSPDTSTANYGYTF
.,.,TRBJ2-3,TRBV5-1,TGCGCCAGCAGCGCCGAGAGAAGCACAGATACGCAGTATTTT,CASSAERSTDTQYF
TRBD1,.,TRBJ1-1,TRBV19,TGTGCCAGTAGTATTACCCCCACAGGGGGCCCAAACACTGAAGCTTTCTTT,CASSITPTGGPNTEAFF
.,many,TRBJ2-3,TRBV7-9,TGTGCCAGCAGCTTACTAAGAGCTGGGGATACGCAGTATTTT,CASSLLRAGDTQYF
TRBD2,many,TRBJ2-7,TRBV29-1,TGCAGCGTTGCCATTAGCGGGAGGGGCGAGCAGTACTTC,CSVAISGRGEQYF
.,many,TRBJ2-5,TRBV12-3/TRBV12-4,TGTGCCAGCAGCCTCCTGGGGGGCCAAGAGACCCAGTACTTC,CASSLLGGQETQYF
.,.,TRBJ1-4,TRBV27,TGTGCCAGCAGGGCAAGGACAGCTAATAATGAAAAACTGTTTTTT,CASRARTANNEKLFF
.,few,TRBJ2-1,TRBV29-1,TGCAGCGTTGTAGCTACCATCTACAATGAGCAGTTCTTC,CSVVATIYNEQFF
TRBD1,many,TRBJ2-1,TRBV12-3/TRBV12-4,TGTGCCAGCAGTCCCGAGATAGGGGGACAGCGCGATGAGCAGTTCTTC,CASSPEIGGQRDEQFF
.,many,TRBJ2-1,TRBV10-3,TGTGCCATCACCAGGATGGTAGGGACTGAGCAGTTCTTC,CAITRMVGTEQFF
.,many,TRBJ2-3,TRBV28,TGTGCCAGCAGTTTAACAAACACAGATACGCAGTATTTT,CASSLTNTDTQYF
.,many,TRBJ1-1,TRBV10-3,TGTGCCATCAGTGAGTCCAGCATGAACACTGAAGCTTTCTTT,CAISESSMNTEAFF
.,many,TRBJ2-7,TRBV24-1,TGTGCCACCAGTGAAAGGGGCTACGAGCAGTACTTC,CATSERGYEQYF